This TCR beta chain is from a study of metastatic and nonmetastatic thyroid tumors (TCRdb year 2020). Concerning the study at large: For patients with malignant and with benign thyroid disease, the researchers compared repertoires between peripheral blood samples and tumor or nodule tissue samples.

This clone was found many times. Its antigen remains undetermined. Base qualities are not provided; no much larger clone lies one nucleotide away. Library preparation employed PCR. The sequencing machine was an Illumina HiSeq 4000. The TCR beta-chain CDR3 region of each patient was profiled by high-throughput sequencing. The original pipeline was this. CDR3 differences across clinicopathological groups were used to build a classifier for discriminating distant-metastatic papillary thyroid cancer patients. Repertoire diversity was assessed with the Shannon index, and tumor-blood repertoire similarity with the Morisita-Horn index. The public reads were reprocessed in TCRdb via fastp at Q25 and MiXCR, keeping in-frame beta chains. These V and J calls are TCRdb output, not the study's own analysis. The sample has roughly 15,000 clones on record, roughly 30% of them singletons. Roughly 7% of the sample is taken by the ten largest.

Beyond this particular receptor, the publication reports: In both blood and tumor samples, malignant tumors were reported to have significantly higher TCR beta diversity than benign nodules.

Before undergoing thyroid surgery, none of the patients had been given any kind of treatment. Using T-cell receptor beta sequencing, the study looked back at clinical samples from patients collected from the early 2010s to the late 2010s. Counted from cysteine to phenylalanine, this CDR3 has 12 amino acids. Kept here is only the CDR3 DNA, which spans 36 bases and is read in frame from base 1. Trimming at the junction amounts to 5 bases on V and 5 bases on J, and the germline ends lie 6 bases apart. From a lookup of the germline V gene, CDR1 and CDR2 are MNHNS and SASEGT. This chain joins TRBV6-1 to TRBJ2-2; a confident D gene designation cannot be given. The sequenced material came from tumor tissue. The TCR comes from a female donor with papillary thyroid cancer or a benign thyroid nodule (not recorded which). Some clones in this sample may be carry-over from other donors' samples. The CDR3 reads CASSSYTGELFF. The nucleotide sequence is TGTGCCAGCAGTTCATATACCGGGGAGCTGTTTTTT.